The 30 T cell receptor beta chains in this list originate from one sample, sequenced in a study of T-cell memory formation after mild COVID-19. MiXCR, run by TCRdb on the 5' RACE reads, gives a single entry per CDR3 protein. The sample has over 300,000 distinct CDR3 sequences; roughly 19% are singletons. Sequences were obtained from PBMCs or a T cell subset sorted from them (not recorded which). Receptor source: a man younger than 30 who had mild COVID-19 (a few samples of this study predate the infection). Cell type and time point are not known.

This sequence joins TRBV7-9 and TRBJ2-5, with 8 bases matching TRBD1. Per germline, CDR1 SEHNR and CDR2 FQNEAQ (reference sequence). After removal of 5 bases from V and 2 bases from J, the junction contained 7 bases not matched to a gene. The CDR3 consists of 15 residues. CDR3: CASSQTQGDQETQYF. As DNA, the CDR3 is TGTGCCAGCAGCCAAACACAGGGGGATCAAGAGACCCAGTACTTC.

This clonotype appeared many times. J is TRBJ2-3 and V is TRBV4-3, with D perhaps matching TRBD2 (7 bases). Germline CDR1 is LGHNA and CDR2 is YSLEER. The ends were cut back, 0 bases at V and 6 bases at J, with 22 bases in the middle. CDR3 length: 18 residues. CDR3 sequence: CASSQDGGGAGSGDTQYF. The CDR3 DNA reads as TGCGCCAGCAGCCAAGATGGTGGGGGGGCCGGTTCGGGCGATACGCAGTATTTT.

The V call is TRBV12-3 or TRBV12-4, the J call TRBJ2-7; no clear D. The CDR3 loop spans 13 amino acids. V was clipped by 3 bases and J by 7 bases, with 13 bases between them. CDR3 residues: CASSFFNVWEQYF. CDR3 in DNA: TGTGCCAGCAGTTTCTTCAACGTCTGGGAGCAGTACTTC.

DNA for the CDR3: TGTGCCAGCAGTCGAGGGACAGCGGAAACAGATACGCAGTATTTT. Its translation: CASSRGTAETDTQYF. The rearrangement uses TRBV7-9 and TRBJ2-3; TRBD1 matches at 7 bases. The CDR3 is 15 amino acids. Germline CDR1 is SEHNR and CDR2 is FQNEAQ (reference sequence). J gave up 3 bases and V 6 bases, and 9 bases lay outside the gene matches.

This clonotype turned up a few times. The V gene is TRBV12-3 or TRBV12-4, the J gene TRBJ1-1, with D perhaps TRBD1 (6 bases). The germline V and J ends were trimmed by 6 bases and 0 bases, with 11 bases remaining between them. The CDR3 has 14 amino acids. In nucleotides, the CDR3 is TGTGCCAGCAGGTGGACAGCAATGAACACTGAAGCTTTCTTT. Translated, it gives CASRWTAMNTEAFF.

The table lists this clonotype with a few counts. V gene TRBV9 combines with J gene TRBJ1-3, with no clear D. Between the trimmed V and J ends, which lost 3 bases and 5 bases, there was a span of 9 bases. Germline V gene data show CDR1 as SGDLS and CDR2 as YYNGEE. The CDR3 is made up of 13 amino acids. The DNA for the CDR3 is TGTGCCAGCAGCGGCGACCTTAGAAACACCATATATTTT. Amino acids: CASSGDLRNTIYF.

This clonotype occurred a few times. CDR3 sequence (DNA): TGTGCCACCAGCAGAGAGGAATCGACAGGGTGGGAGACCCAGTACTTC. Protein: CATSREESTGWETQYF. This chain links TRBV15 with TRBJ2-5, with 7 bases lining up with TRBD1. After removal of 0 bases from V and 5 bases from J, the junction contained 9 bases not matched to a gene. Per germline, CDR1 LNHNV and CDR2 YYDKDF (reference sequence). There are 16 residues in the CDR3.

This chain connects TRBV6-6 to TRBJ2-5, with a weak D call TRBD2 (6 bases). Germline values: CDR1 MNHNY, CDR2 SVGAGI (reference sequence). Trimming took off 2 bases at V and 4 bases at J, with 8 bases between the two ends. The CDR3 loop spans 13 amino acids. This chain's CDR3 is CASSYRGSETQYF. CDR3 bases: TGTGCCAGCAGTTACCGGGGGTCAGAGACCCAGTACTTC.

This clonotype appeared many times. The rearrangement links TRBV7-2 to TRBJ1-4; possible D gene TRBD1, 5 bases. CDR1 and CDR2 from the germline V gene are SGHTA and FQGNSA. Trimming pared 4 bases from V and 3 bases from J, leaving 9 bases between. This CDR3 is built from 14 residues. The CDR3 coding sequence is TGTGCCAGCAGCTCCGGGACGGCTAATGAAAAACTGTTTTTT. Protein sequence: CASSSGTANEKLFF.

The rearrangement links TRBV6-5 to TRBJ2-7; 7 positions match TRBD1. V lost 0 bases to trimming and J lost 2 bases; unmatched junction nucleotides: 4. This CDR3 has 15 amino acids. Germline V gives CDR1 MNHEY, CDR2 SVGAGI. The CDR3 DNA is TGTGCCAGCAGTTACTCAGGGACAGACCCCTACGAGCAGTACGTC. It translates to CASSYSGTDPYEQYV.

This rearrangement joins TRBV6-6 to TRBJ2-7; D gene ambiguous. In germline, CDR1 is MNHNY, CDR2 SVGAGI (reference sequence). With 11 bases removed from V and 2 bases from J, the gap between germline ends came to 16 bases. The CDR3 runs to 13 residues. The chain's CDR3 is CARSAVCPYEQYV. CDR3 coding DNA: TGTGCCCGTTCCGCGGTTTGCCCCTACGAGCAGTACGTC.

This clonotype was counted only a few times. The chain combines TRBV20-1 with TRBJ1-2, with TRBD1 matching 10 bases. Losses at the gene ends were 2 bases for V and 1 base for J; bases not matched to a gene: 10. The CDR3 extends over 17 amino acids. From germline, CDR1 is DFQATT and CDR2 SNEGSKA (reference sequence). CDR3 region: CSARISATGGYNYGYTF. CDR3 sequence (DNA): TGCAGTGCTAGAATTTCCGCGACAGGGGGCTATAACTATGGCTACACCTTC.

The chain combines TRBV20-1 with TRBJ2-1, with TRBD2 identical over 8 bases. The CDR3 is made up of 15 amino acids. Trimming removed 4 bases from V and 5 bases from J; junction bases left unmatched: 10. Germline V CDR1 and CDR2: DFQATT, SNEGSKA (reference sequence). The CDR3 reads CSATTPGGTHNEQFF. In DNA form, the CDR3 reads TGCAGTGCTACCACTCCGGGGGGGACCCACAATGAGCAGTTCTTC.

This clonotype turned up a few times. This chain connects TRBV27 to TRBJ1-1, with D tentatively TRBD1 (5 bases). V was cut by 3 bases and J by 0 bases, with 8 bases left in between. Per the germline V gene, CDR1 is MNHEY and CDR2 is SMNVEV (reference sequence). The CDR3 is made up of 14 amino acids. The CDR3 region is CASSFLGVNTEAFF. CDR3 nucleotide sequence: TGTGCCAGCAGTTTCTTAGGGGTGAACACTGAAGCTTTCTTT.

In its sample, this clonotype was seen a few times. The gene calls are TRBV15 and TRBJ2-5, with a possible D match to TRBD1 (5 bases). CDR1 is LNHNV and CDR2 is YYDKDF in the germline V gene (reference sequence). This CDR3 is built from 13 residues. Trimming cost V 0 bases and J 5 bases, with 7 bases left between them. CDR3: CATSRENRETQYF. CDR3 DNA: TGTGCCACCAGCAGAGAGAACAGGGAGACCCAGTACTTC.

The chain's CDR3 is CASSLERGGRQETQYF. The CDR3 bases are TGCGCCAGCAGCCTCGAGCGGGGGGGTCGGCAAGAGACCCAGTACTTC. This chain uses TRBV5-1 with TRBJ2-5; 10 bases map to TRBD2. The J segment lost 2 bases and the V segment lost 4 bases, leaving 8 bases of the junction unmatched. The CDR3 spans 16 residues. Germline V gene data show CDR1 as SGHRS and CDR2 as YFSETQ.

The chain employs TRBV4-3 and TRBJ1-2; D may be TRBD1 (6 bases). The CDR3 runs 15 residues. From germline, CDR1 is LGHNA and CDR2 YSLEER. V gave up 0 bases and J gave up 6 bases, with 14 bases separating them. The CDR3 is CASSQDMGRGDGYTF. For the CDR3, the DNA is TGCGCCAGCAGCCAAGATATGGGCAGGGGAGATGGCTACACCTTC.

This clonotype was seen only a few times. The chain is built from TRBV7-3 and TRBJ2-1; no clear D. Germline V CDR1 and CDR2: SGHTA, FQGTGA. The CDR3 is 12 residues long. Deletions cut 4 bases from V and 6 bases from J, with 7 bases between. The DNA of the CDR3 is TGTGCCAGCAGCTACATTGGCAATGAGCAGTTCTTC. As protein: CASSYIGNEQFF.

This clonotype was seen only a few times. The rearrangement uses TRBV7-2 and TRBJ2-6; maybe TRBD1 (6 bases). The CDR3 length is 17 residues. Per germline, CDR1 SGHTA and CDR2 FQGNSA. V lost 0 bases, J lost 0 bases, and 9 bases lay in between. The DNA of the CDR3 is TGTGCCAGCAGCTTAGCGCAGGGGATCTCTGGGGCCAACGTCCTGACTTTC. This gives the protein CASSLAQGISGANVLTF.

The V gene is TRBV19, the J gene TRBJ1-1, with D perhaps TRBD1 (5 bases). The CDR3 is 13 residues long. Germline V gives CDR1 LNHDA, CDR2 SQIVND (reference sequence). With 8 bases removed from V and 3 bases from J, the gap between germline ends came to 13 bases. CDR3 region: CASGRDGYTEAFF. CDR3 DNA sequence: TGTGCCAGTGGCCGGGACGGCTACACTGAAGCTTTCTTT.

The V gene is TRBV6-6, the J gene TRBJ1-2; tentative D call: TRBD1 (5 bases). Trimming removed 8 bases from V and 1 base from J, with 17 bases in between. The CDR3 loop spans 15 amino acids. CDR1 and CDR2 from the germline V gene are MNHNY and SVGAGI (reference sequence). For the CDR3, the DNA is TGTGCCAGCGGGGATCCGCAGGGCCTTAACTATGGCTACACCTTC. Translating gives CASGDPQGLNYGYTF.

This clonotype was counted a few times. The chain recombines TRBV6-1 with TRBJ2-7; 11 bases match TRBD1. After removal of 4 bases from V and 3 bases from J, the junction contained 5 bases not matched to a gene. This CDR3 spans 15 amino acids. The germline V gene encodes CDR1 MNHNS and CDR2 SASEGT. CDR3 DNA: TGTGCCAGCAGTGGCGGGACAGGGGGAGGCTACGAGCAGTACTTC. Encoded protein: CASSGGTGGGYEQYF.

In this sample, this clonotype turned up a few times. V gene TRBV4-2 combines with J gene TRBJ2-1, with a possible D match to TRBD2 (7 bases). The germline gives CDR1 LGHNA, CDR2 YNFKEQ. This CDR3 contains 16 residues. Trimming removed 0 bases from V and 2 bases from J, with 11 bases in between. The CDR3 nucleotides are TGTGCCAGCAGCCAAGAAACGGGGGGCGCCTACAATGAGCAGTTCTTC. Amino acids: CASSQETGGAYNEQFF.

A few counts support this clonotype. The chain carries TRBV7-9 and TRBJ2-7; D is possibly TRBD1 or TRBD2 (5 bases each). The V end was cut by 5 bases, the J end by 4 bases, with 15 bases between. In germline, CDR1 is SEHNR, CDR2 FQNEAQ (reference sequence). This CDR3 region has 14 residues. The CDR3 here is CASSGGGTWYEQYF. The CDR3 nucleotides are TGTGCCAGCAGCGGGGGTGGAACCTGGTACGAGCAGTACTTC.

CDR3 in amino acids: CASSLDPPVSSYNEQFF. The CDR3 DNA follows: TGTGCCAGCAGCTTAGACCCACCCGTGAGCTCCTACAATGAGCAGTTCTTC. The chain has TRBV7-6 and TRBJ2-1; no clear D gene. The CDR3 is 17 amino acids. Deletions cut 1 base from V and 0 bases from J, with 13 bases between. Germline values: CDR1 SGHVS, CDR2 FNYEAQ.

This clonotype was detected only a few times. This chain links TRBV18 with TRBJ1-6; weak D call: TRBD1 (5 bases). This CDR3 is 15 amino acids long. Germline CDR1 KGHSH, CDR2 LQKENI. Trimming cost V 2 bases and J 15 bases, with 20 bases left between them. The CDR3 region is CASSPRNRDDSRLHF. The CDR3 coding sequence is TGTGCCAGCTCACCAAGGAATAGGGACGATTCTCGCCTCCACTTT.

This clonotype was detected a few times. This chain links TRBV24-1 with TRBJ2-7; D is uncertain. The CDR3 is made up of 10 amino acids. The germline CDR1 and CDR2 sequences are KGHDR and SFDVKD. Deletions cut 7 bases from V and 6 bases from J, with 6 bases between. CDR3 DNA sequence: TGTGCCACCAGCTACATCGAGCAGTACTTC. As protein: CATSYIEQYF.

This clonotype was counted a few times. V is TRBV4-1 and J is TRBJ2-1, with TRBD1 matching 9 bases. The CDR3 consists of 16 residues. J was trimmed by 3 bases and V by 3 bases; bases with no gene match: 6. Looked up from germline, CDR1 is MGHRA and CDR2 is YSYEKL. DNA of the CDR3: TGCGCCAGCAGCCACCCCGGGACAGGGAACTACAATGAGCAGTTCTTC. It is translated as CASSHPGTGNYNEQFF.

This sequence joins TRBV11-2 and TRBJ2-5; perhaps TRBD1 as D (6 bases). Germline V gene lookup returns CDR1 SGHAT and CDR2 FQNNGV. V was cut by 7 bases and J by 4 bases, with 19 bases left in between. The CDR3 consists of 15 residues. The DNA of the CDR3 is TGTGCCAGCACCCCTCAGTCGACAGGTCGAGAGACCCAGTACTTC. Translating it yields CASTPQSTGRETQYF. Using reference TRBV11-2 and TRBJ2-5 for the parts outside the CDR3, the full variable domain is EAGVAQSPRYKIIEKRQSVAFWCNPISGHATLYWYQQILGQGPKLLIQFQNNGVVDDSQLPKDRFSAERLKGVDSTLKIQPAKLEDSAVYLCASTPQSTGRETQYFGPGTRLLVL.

This clonotype was seen a handful of times. The chain links TRBV25-1 to TRBJ2-5; D not certain. CDR3 length: 15 residues. Germline V lookup: CDR1 MGHDK, CDR2 SYGVNS. V was pared by 2 bases and J by 1 base, with 11 bases between. CDR3 region: CASSEMLGPQETQYF. The CDR3 DNA reads TGTGCCAGCAGTGAAATGTTAGGGCCCCAAGAGACCCAGTACTTC.